This T cell receptor (beta chain) was found in a study of PD-1 blockade in classical Hodgkin lymphoma. Time point meaning: cycle 4 day 1 (C4D1), after around six weeks of nivolumab. All patients experienced relapse after autologous stem cell transplantation, and brentuximab vedotin exposure was variable. For this clone: What it binds is unknown.

Regarding the study as a whole: Newly diagnosed patients had diversity similar to the baseline diversity of complete responders. Repertoire difference causes, possibly disease activity or prior therapy, remain undefined. Unlike CD8+ TCR diversity, which did not rise significantly by C4D1, CD4+ TCR diversity did.

In germline, CDR1 is MDHEN, CDR2 SYDVKM. The CDR3 runs to 12 residues. V was pared by 4 bases and J by 5 bases, with 6 bases between. The table came from immunoSEQ multiplex PCR; TCRdb's copy has only in-frame clones and leaves some out. The table has around 57,000 clones, roughly nine tenths seen once; the top ten hold approximately 6.9%. The chain couples TRBV28 to TRBJ2-1; D call uncertain. Sample: peripheral blood mononuclear cells (PBMCs), taken before the fourth cycle of nivolumab. The sequence was obtained from a human donor with classical Hodgkin lymphoma. In DNA, the CDR3 is TGTGCCAGCAGTTCAAAAAACAATGAGCAGTTCTTC. Protein: CASSSKNNEQFF.